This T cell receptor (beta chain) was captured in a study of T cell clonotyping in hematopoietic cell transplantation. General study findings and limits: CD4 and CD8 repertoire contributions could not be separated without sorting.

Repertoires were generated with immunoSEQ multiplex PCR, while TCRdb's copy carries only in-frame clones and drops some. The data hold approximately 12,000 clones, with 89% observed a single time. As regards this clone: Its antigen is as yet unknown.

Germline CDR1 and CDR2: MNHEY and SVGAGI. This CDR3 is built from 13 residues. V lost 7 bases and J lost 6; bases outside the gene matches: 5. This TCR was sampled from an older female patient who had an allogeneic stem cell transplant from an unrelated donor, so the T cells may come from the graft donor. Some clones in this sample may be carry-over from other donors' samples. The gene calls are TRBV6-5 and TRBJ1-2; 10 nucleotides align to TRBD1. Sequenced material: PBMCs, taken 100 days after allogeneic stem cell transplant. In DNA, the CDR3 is TGTGCCAGCACTCGGACAGGGGGAAATGGCTACACCTTC. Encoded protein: CASTRTGGNGYTF.